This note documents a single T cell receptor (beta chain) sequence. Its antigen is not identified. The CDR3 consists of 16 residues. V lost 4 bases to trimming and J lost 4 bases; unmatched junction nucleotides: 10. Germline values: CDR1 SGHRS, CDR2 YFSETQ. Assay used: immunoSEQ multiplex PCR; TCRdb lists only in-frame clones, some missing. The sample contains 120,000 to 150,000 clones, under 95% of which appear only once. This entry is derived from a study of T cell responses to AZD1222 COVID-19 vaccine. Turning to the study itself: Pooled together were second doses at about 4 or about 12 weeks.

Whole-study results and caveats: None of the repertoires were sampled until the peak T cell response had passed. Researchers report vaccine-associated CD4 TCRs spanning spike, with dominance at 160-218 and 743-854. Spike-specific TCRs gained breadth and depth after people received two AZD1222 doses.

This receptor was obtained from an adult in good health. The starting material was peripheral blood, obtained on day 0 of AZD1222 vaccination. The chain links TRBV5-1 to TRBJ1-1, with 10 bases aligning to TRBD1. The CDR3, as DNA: TGCGCCAGCAGCGATAGGACAGGGGGGCCTAGCACTGAAGCTTTCTTT. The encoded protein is CASSDRTGGPSTEAFF.